Below are 16 T cell receptor beta chains sequenced from a single sample in a study of neurological immune-mediated disorders. TCRdb processed the 5' RACE reads anew with MiXCR; each CDR3 protein has one entry. There are 70,000 to 95,000 distinct CDR3 sequences in the sample; around an eighth occur only once, and approximately 7.5% lies in the top ten. The sequencing sample was made of PBMCs. The receptors derive from a woman in her 50s in good health.

This clonotype occurred many times. This chain connects TRBV5-1 to TRBJ2-3; no definite D call. The CDR3 is made up of 15 amino acids. The V end lost 1 base, the J end lost 4 bases, and 13 bases lay between the germline ends. The germline V gene encodes CDR1 SGHRS and CDR2 YFSETQ. As DNA, the CDR3 is TGCGCCAGCAGCTTGCCGGCGACGGTTGCAGATACGCAGTATTTT. Protein sequence: CASSLPATVADTQYF.

The chain employs TRBV7-9 and TRBJ2-7; D possibly corresponds to TRBD1 (6 bases). V lost 4 bases and J 6 bases, leaving 16 bases between the germline ends. Germline CDR1 reads SEHNR; CDR2 reads FQNEAQ (reference sequence). The CDR3 runs to 14 residues. In DNA, the CDR3 is TGTGCCAGCAGCTCTGGGACAACGGCCCCCGAGCAGTACTTC. This codes for CASSSGTTAPEQYF.

This clonotype was found many times. This chain joins TRBV7-2 and TRBJ2-3; 13 bases are a match to TRBD2. The CDR3 contains 18 residues. CDR1 and CDR2 from the germline V gene are SGHTA and FQGNSA. V lost 2 bases and J lost 0; bases outside the gene matches: 5. CDR3 amino acids: CASSLQGTSGASTDTQYF. The CDR3 DNA reads as TGTGCCAGCAGCTTACAAGGGACTAGCGGGGCTAGCACAGATACGCAGTATTTT.

The rearrangement uses TRBV27 and TRBJ2-4; 10 bases agree with TRBD2. This CDR3 spans 15 amino acids. Germline V gene data show CDR1 as MNHEY and CDR2 as SMNVEV (reference sequence). V trimming: 4 bases; J trimming: 6 bases; junction bases outside the gene matches: 6. The CDR3 DNA reads TGTGCCAGCAGTTCCTGGACTAGCGGAATAAACATTCAGTACTTC. It yields the protein CASSSWTSGINIQYF.

The chain recombines TRBV5-1 with TRBJ2-6; maybe TRBD2 (5 bases). The CDR3 spans 15 residues. V lost 4 bases to trimming and J lost 7 bases, with 15 bases between them. Germline assignment: CDR1 SGHRS and CDR2 YFSETQ. The CDR3 sequence: CASSPTRACANVLTF. The CDR3 DNA follows: TGCGCCAGCAGCCCGACGCGGGCTTGTGCCAACGTCCTGACTTTC. The whole variable domain, filled in from reference TRBV5-1 and TRBJ2-6, reads KAGVTQTPRYLIKTRGQQVTLSCSPISGHRSVSWYQQTPGQGLQFLFEYFSETQRNKGNFPGRFSGRQFSNSRSEMNVSTLELGDSALYLCASSPTRACANVLTFGAGSRLTVL.

The table lists this clonotype with many counts. The CDR3 DNA reads as TGTGCCAGCAGTCAAAACTCTGGGGCCAACGTCCTGACTTTC. It is translated as CASSQNSGANVLTF. V usage is TRBV6-4 and J usage is TRBJ2-6; D not certain. Germline loops: CDR1 MRHNA, CDR2 SNTAGT. This CDR3 spans 14 amino acids. Trimming stripped 5 bases from V and 0 bases from J, with 5 bases between.

This clonotype appeared many times. The V call is TRBV20-1, the J call TRBJ1-2; D remains ambiguous. The CDR3 consists of 17 residues. Germline CDR1 and CDR2: DFQATT and SNEGSKA (reference sequence). V was cut by 0 bases and J by 2 bases, with 19 bases left in between. The CDR3 loop reads CSARDIRASPLNYGYTF. DNA of the CDR3: TGCAGTGCTAGAGATATAAGGGCTTCTCCCCTAAACTATGGCTACACCTTC.

In this sample, this clonotype turned up many times. V usage is TRBV14 and J usage is TRBJ2-7, with D perhaps TRBD1 or TRBD2 (5 bases each). The CDR3 contains 16 residues. Trimming stripped 1 base from V and 0 bases from J, with 13 bases between. Germline CDR1 is SGHDN and CDR2 is FVKESK. CDR3 in DNA: TGTGCCAGCAGCCAAGCGGTAACAGGACTCTCCTACGAGCAGTACTTC. Translated: CASSQAVTGLSYEQYF.

This clonotype occurred many times. The J gene is TRBJ2-7, the V gene TRBV5-1; TRBD1 is a possible D gene (6 bases). Germline V CDR1 and CDR2: SGHRS, YFSETQ. This CDR3 region has 14 residues. The V gene lost 5 bases and the J gene lost 5 bases, with 17 bases spanning the gap. This CDR3 is CASSSPSQGNEQYF. In nucleotides, the CDR3 is TGCGCCAGCAGTTCACCCTCGCAGGGGAACGAGCAGTACTTC. The full variable domain, its missing parts supplied by reference TRBV5-1 and TRBJ2-7, is KAGVTQTPRYLIKTRGQQVTLSCSPISGHRSVSWYQQTPGQGLQFLFEYFSETQRNKGNFPGRFSGRQFSNSRSEMNVSTLELGDSALYLCASSSPSQGNEQYFGPGTRLTVT.

In this sample, this clonotype turned up many times. This chain links TRBV24-1 with TRBJ1-2, with no clear D. This CDR3 has 14 residues. The germline V gene has CDR1 KGHDR and CDR2 SFDVKD. V was pared by 9 bases and J by 1 base, with 14 bases between. The CDR3 sequence: CATGGRRINYGYTF. The DNA of the CDR3 is TGTGCCACCGGAGGACGGAGGATTAACTATGGCTACACCTTC.

This clonotype was found many times. The rearrangement joins TRBV11-1 to TRBJ2-1; weak D call: TRBD2 (5 bases). Per germline, CDR1 SGHAT and CDR2 FQDESV (reference sequence). The CDR3 is 16 residues long. V gave up 0 bases and J gave up 4 bases, with 13 bases separating them. CDR3: CASSLATGSLYNEQFF. CDR3 DNA sequence: TGTGCCAGCAGCTTAGCGACGGGGAGTTTATACAATGAGCAGTTCTTC.

This clonotype was detected many times. The chain couples TRBV24-1 to TRBJ2-1; TRBD2 matches 9 bases. V was pared by 5 bases and J by 8 bases, with 15 bases of the junction left unmatched. Germline CDR1 reads KGHDR; CDR2 reads SFDVKD. This CDR3 region has 17 residues. The CDR3: CATSGRAEAGGIHEQFF. For the CDR3, the DNA is TGTGCCACCAGTGGACGGGCGGAAGCGGGAGGAATTCATGAGCAGTTCTTC.

The rearrangement uses TRBV9 and TRBJ2-4; D may be TRBD1 or TRBD2 (5 bases each). The germline CDR1 and CDR2 sequences are SGDLS and YYNGEE. CDR3 length: 13 residues. The V end lost 4 bases, the J end lost 16 bases, and 21 bases lay between the germline ends. The CDR3 sequence: CASSLGRGHAGYF. CDR3 nucleotide sequence: TGTGCCAGCAGCTTAGGGAGAGGACACGCAGGCTACTTC.

This clonotype was found a few times. The chain combines TRBV5-1 with TRBJ2-1; D remains ambiguous. V lost 0 bases and J 0 bases, leaving 16 bases between the germline ends. The CDR3 has 18 amino acids. Per the germline V gene, CDR1 is SGHRS and CDR2 is YFSETQ. The CDR3: CASSLELGGRSSYNEQFF. The DNA for the CDR3 is TGCGCCAGCAGCTTGGAACTCGGCGGTCGTAGCTCCTACAATGAGCAGTTCTTC.

There are many counts of this clonotype. The chain is built from TRBV29-1 and TRBJ1-2, with D maybe TRBD1 (6 bases). Germline V gives CDR1 SQVTM, CDR2 ANQGSEA. Trimming shortened V by 0 bases and J by 3 bases, and 11 bases separated the two germline ends. The CDR3 covers 14 residues. CDR3: CSVEDWPGDYGYTF. The DNA for the CDR3 is TGCAGCGTTGAAGATTGGCCAGGGGACTATGGCTACACCTTC. The full variable domain, with the rest looked up from reference TRBV29-1 and TRBJ1-2, is SAVISQKPSRDICQRGTSLTIQCQVDSQVTMMFWYRQQPGQSLTLIATANQGSEATYESGFVIDKFPISRPNLTFSTLTVSNMSPEDSSIYLCSVEDWPGDYGYTFGSGTRLTVV.

In this sample, this clonotype turned up many times. This sequence joins TRBV6-6 and TRBJ1-6, with a tentative D call TRBD1 (6 bases). There are 14 residues in the CDR3. In germline, CDR1 is MNHNY, CDR2 SVGAGI (reference sequence). V was pared by 2 bases and J by 11 bases, with 13 bases between. This CDR3 is CASSYEGVGTPLHF. Written as DNA, the CDR3 is TGTGCCAGCAGTTACGAGGGGGTTGGGACACCCCTCCACTTT.